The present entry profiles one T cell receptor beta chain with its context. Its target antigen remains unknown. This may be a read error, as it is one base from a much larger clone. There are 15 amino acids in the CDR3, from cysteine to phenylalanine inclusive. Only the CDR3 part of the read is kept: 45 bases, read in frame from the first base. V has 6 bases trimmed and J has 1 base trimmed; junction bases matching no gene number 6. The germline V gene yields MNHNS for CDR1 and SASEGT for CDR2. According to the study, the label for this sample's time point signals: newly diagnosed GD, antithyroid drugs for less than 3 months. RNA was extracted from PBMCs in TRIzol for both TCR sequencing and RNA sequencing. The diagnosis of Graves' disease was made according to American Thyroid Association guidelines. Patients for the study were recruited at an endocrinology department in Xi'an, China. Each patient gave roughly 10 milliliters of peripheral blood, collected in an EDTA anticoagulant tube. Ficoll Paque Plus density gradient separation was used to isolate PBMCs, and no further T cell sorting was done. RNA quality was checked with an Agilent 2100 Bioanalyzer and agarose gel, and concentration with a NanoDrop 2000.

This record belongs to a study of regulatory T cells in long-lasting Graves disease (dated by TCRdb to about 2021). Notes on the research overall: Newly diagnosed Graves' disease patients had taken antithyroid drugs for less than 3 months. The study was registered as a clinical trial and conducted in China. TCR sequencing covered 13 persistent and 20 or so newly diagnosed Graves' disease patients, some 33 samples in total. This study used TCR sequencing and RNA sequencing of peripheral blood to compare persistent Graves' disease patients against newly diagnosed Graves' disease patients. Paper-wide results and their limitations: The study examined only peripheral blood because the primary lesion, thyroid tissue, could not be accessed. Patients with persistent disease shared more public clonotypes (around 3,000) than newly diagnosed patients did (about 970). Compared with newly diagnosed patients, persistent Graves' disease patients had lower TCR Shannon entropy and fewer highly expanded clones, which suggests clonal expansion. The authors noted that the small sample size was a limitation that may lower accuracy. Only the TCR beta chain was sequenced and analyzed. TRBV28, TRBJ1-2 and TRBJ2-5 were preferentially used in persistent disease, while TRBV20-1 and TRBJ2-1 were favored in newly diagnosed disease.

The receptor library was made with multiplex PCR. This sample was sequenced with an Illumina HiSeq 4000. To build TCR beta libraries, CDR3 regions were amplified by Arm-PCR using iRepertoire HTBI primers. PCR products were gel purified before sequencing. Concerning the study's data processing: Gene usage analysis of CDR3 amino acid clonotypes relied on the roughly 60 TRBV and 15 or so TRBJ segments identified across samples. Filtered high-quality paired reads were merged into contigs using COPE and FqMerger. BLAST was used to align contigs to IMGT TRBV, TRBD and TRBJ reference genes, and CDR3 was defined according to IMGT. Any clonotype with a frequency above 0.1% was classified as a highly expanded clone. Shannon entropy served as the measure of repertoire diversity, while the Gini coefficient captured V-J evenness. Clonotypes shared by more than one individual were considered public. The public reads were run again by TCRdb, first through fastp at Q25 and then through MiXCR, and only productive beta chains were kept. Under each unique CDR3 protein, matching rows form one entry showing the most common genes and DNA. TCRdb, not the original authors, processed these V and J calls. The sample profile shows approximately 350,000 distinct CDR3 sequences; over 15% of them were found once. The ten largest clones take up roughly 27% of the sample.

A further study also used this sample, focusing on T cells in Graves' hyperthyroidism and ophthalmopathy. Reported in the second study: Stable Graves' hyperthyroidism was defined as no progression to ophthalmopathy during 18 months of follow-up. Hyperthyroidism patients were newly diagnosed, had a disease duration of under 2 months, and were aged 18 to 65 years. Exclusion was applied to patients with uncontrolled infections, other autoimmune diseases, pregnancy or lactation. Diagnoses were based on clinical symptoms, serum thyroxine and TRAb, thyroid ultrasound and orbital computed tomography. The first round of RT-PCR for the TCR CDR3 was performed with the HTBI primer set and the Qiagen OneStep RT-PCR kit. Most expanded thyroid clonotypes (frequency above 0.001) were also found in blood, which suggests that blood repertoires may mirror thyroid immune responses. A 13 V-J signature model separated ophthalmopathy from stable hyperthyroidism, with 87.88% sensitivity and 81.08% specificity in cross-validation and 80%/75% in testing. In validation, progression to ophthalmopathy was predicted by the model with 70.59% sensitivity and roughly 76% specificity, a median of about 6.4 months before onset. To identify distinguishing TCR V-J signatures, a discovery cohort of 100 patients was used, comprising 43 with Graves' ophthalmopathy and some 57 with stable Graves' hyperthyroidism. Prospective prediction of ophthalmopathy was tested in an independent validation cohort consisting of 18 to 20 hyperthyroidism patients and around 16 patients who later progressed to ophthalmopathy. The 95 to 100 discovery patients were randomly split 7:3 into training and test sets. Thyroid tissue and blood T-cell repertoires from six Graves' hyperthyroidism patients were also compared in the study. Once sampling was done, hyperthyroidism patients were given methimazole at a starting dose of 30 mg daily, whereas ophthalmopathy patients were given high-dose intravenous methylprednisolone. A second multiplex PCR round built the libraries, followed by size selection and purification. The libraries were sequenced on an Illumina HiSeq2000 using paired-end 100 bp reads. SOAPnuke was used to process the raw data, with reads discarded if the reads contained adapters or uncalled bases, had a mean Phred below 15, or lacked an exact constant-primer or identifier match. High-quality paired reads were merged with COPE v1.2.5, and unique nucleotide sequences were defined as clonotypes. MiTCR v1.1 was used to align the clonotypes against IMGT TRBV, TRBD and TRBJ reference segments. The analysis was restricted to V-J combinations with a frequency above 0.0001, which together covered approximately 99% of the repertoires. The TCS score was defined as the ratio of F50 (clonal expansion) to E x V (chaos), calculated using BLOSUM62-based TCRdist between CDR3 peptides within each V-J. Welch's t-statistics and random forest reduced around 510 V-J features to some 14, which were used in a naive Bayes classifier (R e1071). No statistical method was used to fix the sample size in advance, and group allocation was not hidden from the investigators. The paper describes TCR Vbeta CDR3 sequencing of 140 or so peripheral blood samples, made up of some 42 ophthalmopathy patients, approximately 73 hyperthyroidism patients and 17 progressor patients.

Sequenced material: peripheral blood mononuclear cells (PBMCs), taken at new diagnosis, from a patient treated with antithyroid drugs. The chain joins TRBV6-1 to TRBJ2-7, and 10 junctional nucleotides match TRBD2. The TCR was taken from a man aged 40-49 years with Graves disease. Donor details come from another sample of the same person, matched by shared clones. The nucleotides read TGTGCCAGCAGCCCCGGGACTAGCGAGTCCTACGAGCAGTACTTC. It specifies CASSPGTSESYEQYF.